This T cell receptor beta chain was observed in a study of long-term antiretroviral therapy in people with HIV. The CDR3 consists of 12 residues. CDR1 MDHEN and CDR2 SYDVKM come from the germline V gene. The germline V and J ends were trimmed by 5 bases and 0 bases, with 5 bases remaining between them. At survey level, the immunoSEQ assay was run in its v3.0 version. TCRdb keeps only in-frame clones here, not all; method: immunoSEQ multiplex PCR. The sample consists of 23,000 or so clones, roughly 87% of them appearing once. This receptor was identified in a man aged 45-65 years with HIV. The source material was unsorted PBMCs, sampled 0.4 years after starting antiretroviral therapy. V is TRBV28 and J is TRBJ2-7, with D uncertain. The CDR3 is CASSPLSYEQYF. CDR3 in DNA: TGTGCCAGCAGTCCCCTCTCCTACGAGCAGTACTTC.